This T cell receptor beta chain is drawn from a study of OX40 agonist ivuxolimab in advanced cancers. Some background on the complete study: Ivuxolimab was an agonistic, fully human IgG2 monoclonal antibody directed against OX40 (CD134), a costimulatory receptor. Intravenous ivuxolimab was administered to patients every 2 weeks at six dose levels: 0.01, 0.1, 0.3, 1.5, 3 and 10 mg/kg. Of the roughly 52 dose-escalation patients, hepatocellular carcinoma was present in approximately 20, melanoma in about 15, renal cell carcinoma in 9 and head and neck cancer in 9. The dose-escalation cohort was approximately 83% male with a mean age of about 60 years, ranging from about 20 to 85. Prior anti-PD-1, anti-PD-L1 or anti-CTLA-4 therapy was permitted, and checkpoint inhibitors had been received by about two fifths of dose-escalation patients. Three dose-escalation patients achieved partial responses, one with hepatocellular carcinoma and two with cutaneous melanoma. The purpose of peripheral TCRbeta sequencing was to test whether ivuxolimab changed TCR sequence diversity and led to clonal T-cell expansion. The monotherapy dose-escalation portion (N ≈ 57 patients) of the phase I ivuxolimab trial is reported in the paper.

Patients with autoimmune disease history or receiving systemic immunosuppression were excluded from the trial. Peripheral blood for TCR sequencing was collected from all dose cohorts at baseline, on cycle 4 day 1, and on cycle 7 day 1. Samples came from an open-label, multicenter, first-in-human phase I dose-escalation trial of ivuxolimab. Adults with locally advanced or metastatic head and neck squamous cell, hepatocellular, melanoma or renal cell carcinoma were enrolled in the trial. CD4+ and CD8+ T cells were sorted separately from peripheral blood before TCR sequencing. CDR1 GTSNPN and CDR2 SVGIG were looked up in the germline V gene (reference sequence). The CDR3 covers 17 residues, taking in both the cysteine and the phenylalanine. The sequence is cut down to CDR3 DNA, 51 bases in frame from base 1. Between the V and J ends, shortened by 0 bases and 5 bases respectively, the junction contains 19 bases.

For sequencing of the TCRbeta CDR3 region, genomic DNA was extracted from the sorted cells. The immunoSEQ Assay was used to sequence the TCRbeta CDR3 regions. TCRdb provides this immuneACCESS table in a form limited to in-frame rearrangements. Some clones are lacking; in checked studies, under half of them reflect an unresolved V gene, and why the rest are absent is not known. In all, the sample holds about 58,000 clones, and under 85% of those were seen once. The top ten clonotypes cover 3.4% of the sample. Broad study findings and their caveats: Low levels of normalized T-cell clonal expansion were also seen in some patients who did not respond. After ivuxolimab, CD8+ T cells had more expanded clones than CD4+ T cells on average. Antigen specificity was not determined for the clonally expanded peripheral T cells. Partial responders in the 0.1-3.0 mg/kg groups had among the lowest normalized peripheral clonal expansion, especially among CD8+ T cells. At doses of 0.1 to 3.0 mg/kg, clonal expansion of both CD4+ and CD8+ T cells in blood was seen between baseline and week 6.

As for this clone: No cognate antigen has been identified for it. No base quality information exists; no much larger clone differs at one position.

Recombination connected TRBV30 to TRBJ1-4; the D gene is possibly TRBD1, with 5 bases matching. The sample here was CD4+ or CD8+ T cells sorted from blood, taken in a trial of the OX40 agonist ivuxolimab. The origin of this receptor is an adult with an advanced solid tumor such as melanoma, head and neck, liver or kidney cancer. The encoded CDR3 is CAWSVGTYRGSNEKLFF. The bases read TGTGCCTGGAGTGTCGGGACGTACAGAGGCTCGAATGAAAAACTGTTTTTT. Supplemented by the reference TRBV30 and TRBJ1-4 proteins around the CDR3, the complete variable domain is SQTIHQWPATLVQPVGSPLSLECTVEGTSNPNLYWYRQAAGRGLQLLFYSVGIGQISSEVPQNLSASRPQDRQFILSSKKLLLSDSGFYLCAWSVGTYRGSNEKLFFGSGTQLSVL.